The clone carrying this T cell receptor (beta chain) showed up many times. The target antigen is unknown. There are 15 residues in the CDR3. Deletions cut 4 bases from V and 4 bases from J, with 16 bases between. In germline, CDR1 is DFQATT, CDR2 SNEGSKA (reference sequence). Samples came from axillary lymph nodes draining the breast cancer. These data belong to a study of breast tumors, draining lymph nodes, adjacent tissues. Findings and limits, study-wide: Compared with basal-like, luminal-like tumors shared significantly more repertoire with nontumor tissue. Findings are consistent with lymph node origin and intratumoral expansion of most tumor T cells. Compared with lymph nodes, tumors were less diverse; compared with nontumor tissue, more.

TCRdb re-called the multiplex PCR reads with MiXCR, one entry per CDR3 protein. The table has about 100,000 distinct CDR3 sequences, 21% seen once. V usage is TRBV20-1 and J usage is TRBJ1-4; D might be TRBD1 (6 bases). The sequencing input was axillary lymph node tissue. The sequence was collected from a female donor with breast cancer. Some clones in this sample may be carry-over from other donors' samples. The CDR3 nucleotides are TGCAGTGCTACCCCAAGTCAGGGGAATAATGAAAAACTGTTTTTT. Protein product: CSATPSQGNNEKLFF.